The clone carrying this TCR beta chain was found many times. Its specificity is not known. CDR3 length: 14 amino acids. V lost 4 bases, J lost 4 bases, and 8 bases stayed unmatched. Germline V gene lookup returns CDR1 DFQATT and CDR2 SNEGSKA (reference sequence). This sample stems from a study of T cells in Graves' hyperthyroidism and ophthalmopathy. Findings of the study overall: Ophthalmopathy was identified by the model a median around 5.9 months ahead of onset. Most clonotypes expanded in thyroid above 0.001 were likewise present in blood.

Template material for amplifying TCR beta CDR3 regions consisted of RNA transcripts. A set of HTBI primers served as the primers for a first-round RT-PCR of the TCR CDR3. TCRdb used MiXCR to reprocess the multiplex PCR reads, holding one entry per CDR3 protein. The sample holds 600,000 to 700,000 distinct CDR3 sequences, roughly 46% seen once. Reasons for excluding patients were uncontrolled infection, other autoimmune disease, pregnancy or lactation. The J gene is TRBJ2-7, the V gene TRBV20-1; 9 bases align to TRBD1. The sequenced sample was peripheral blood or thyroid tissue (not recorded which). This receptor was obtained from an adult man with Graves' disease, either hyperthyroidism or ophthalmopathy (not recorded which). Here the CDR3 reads CSATRQGVGYEQYF. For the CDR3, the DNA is TGCAGTGCTACGAGACAGGGGGTAGGTTACGAGCAGTACTTC.